The rows below give T cell receptor beta chains drawn from one sample of a study of cytomegalovirus exposure and HLA in healthy donors. The table came from immunoSEQ multiplex PCR; TCRdb's copy has only in-frame clones and leaves some out. This table holds over 75,000 clones, roughly 80% found once. Sequenced input: PBMCs. The receptors originated from a man in his sixties in good health and CMV-seropositive. The CDR3 runs from the conserved cysteine through the conserved F or W. A D gene is named only where the DNA matches it firmly. Some rows have no size entry. The others give once, few or many, or a class for an expanded clone.

J gene: TRBJ2-1
V gene: TRBV9
clone size: NA
CDR3 length: 13
D gene: NA
CDR3 protein: CASSVGELGEQFF
CDR3 DNA: TGTGCCAGCAGCGTAGGGGAGTTGGGTGAGCAGTTCTTC

J gene: TRBJ1-2
V gene: TRBV6-1
clone size: few
CDR3 length: 13
D gene: NA
CDR3 protein: CASSATRGYGYTF
CDR3 DNA: TGTGCCAGCAGTGCTACGCGGGGCTATGGCTACACCTTC

J gene: TRBJ1-5
V gene: TRBV18
clone size: NA
CDR3 length: 16
D gene: TRBD1
CDR3 protein: CASTLGTGGGNQPQHF
CDR3 DNA: TGTGCCAGCACCCTCGGGACAGGGGGCGGCAATCAGCCCCAGCATTTT

J gene: TRBJ1-1
V gene: TRBV11-2
clone size: NA
CDR3 length: 14
D gene: NA
CDR3 protein: CASSHSDRNTEAFF
CDR3 DNA: TGTGCCAGCAGCCACTCCGACAGAAACACTGAAGCTTTCTTT

J gene: TRBJ2-6
V gene: TRBV4-3
clone size: NA
CDR3 length: 19
D gene: TRBD1
CDR3 protein: CASSQDWTGGASGANVLTF
CDR3 DNA: TGCGCCAGCAGCCAAGATTGGACAGGGGGCGCTTCTGGGGCCAACGTCCTGACTTTC

J gene: TRBJ2-2
V gene: TRBV19
clone size: NA
CDR3 length: 16
D gene: NA
CDR3 protein: CASSIIGLSGTGELFF
CDR3 DNA: TGTGCCAGTAGTATAATAGGACTTTCGGGCACCGGGGAGCTGTTTTTT

J gene: TRBJ2-3
V gene: TRBV6-5
clone size: NA
CDR3 length: 13
D gene: NA
CDR3 protein: CASRTSSTDTQYF
CDR3 DNA: TGTGCCAGCAGAACTTCTAGCACAGATACGCAGTATTTT

J gene: TRBJ2-5
V gene: TRBV7-2
clone size: NA
CDR3 length: 13
D gene: NA
CDR3 protein: CASSQEAEETQYF
CDR3 DNA: TGTGCCAGCAGCCAGGAGGCGGAAGAGACCCAGTACTTC

J gene: TRBJ1-6
V gene: TRBV28
clone size: NA
CDR3 length: 14
D gene: TRBD1
CDR3 protein: CASSRDRVISPLHF
CDR3 DNA: TGTGCCAGCAGTAGGGACAGGGTGATTTCACCCCTCCACTTT

J gene: TRBJ2-7
V gene: TRBV5-1
clone size: NA
CDR3 length: 15
D gene: TRBD2
CDR3 protein: CASNSGGKESYEQYF
CDR3 DNA: TGCGCCAGCAACTCGGGGGGGAAGGAGTCCTACGAGCAGTACTTC

J gene: TRBJ2-3
V gene: TRBV9
clone size: NA
CDR3 length: 14
D gene: TRBD1
CDR3 protein: CASSVGTGTDTQYF
CDR3 DNA: TGTGCCAGCAGCGTGGGGACAGGCACAGATACGCAGTATTTT

J gene: TRBJ2-5
V gene: TRBV19
clone size: NA
CDR3 length: 13
D gene: TRBD1
CDR3 protein: CASSMSGGLGKYF
CDR3 DNA: TGTGCCAGTAGTATGTCAGGGGGCCTGGGGAAGTACTTC

J gene: TRBJ1-6
V gene: TRBV9
clone size: NA
CDR3 length: 19
D gene: TRBD1
CDR3 protein: CASSVDPLGTGSYNSPLHF
CDR3 DNA: TGTGCCAGCAGCGTAGATCCGCTTGGGACAGGGTCCTATAATTCACCCCTCCACTTT

J gene: TRBJ2-1
V gene: TRBV7-3
clone size: NA
CDR3 length: 13
D gene: TRBD2
CDR3 protein: CASSLRGGGEQFF
CDR3 DNA: TGTGCCAGCAGCTTAAGGGGCGGGGGTGAGCAGTTCTTC

J gene: TRBJ1-2
V gene: TRBV5-4
clone size: NA
CDR3 length: 14
D gene: TRBD1
CDR3 protein: CASSERDRDWGYTF
CDR3 DNA: TGTGCCAGCAGCGAGAGGGACAGGGATTGGGGCTACACCTTC

J gene: TRBJ2-7
V gene: TRBV28
clone size: NA
CDR3 length: 14
D gene: NA
CDR3 protein: CASSLTVASYEQYF
CDR3 DNA: TGTGCCAGCAGTTTGACGGTAGCGTCCTACGAGCAGTACTTC

J gene: TRBJ1-2
V gene: TRBV12-5
clone size: NA
CDR3 length: 14
D gene: NA
CDR3 protein: CASGASGSAYGYTF
CDR3 DNA: TGTGCTAGTGGTGCCTCGGGGTCAGCCTATGGCTACACCTTC

J gene: TRBJ2-3
V gene: TRBV5-1
clone size: once
CDR3 length: 16
D gene: TRBD2
CDR3 protein: CASSLEDRGGTDTQYF
CDR3 DNA: TGCGCCAGCAGCTTGGAGGATCGGGGAGGGACAGATACGCAGTATTTT

J gene: TRBJ1-2
V gene: TRBV9
clone size: NA
CDR3 length: 17
D gene: NA
CDR3 protein: CASSLDGQIVPNYGYTF
CDR3 DNA: TGTGCCAGCAGCCTCGACGGACAGATCGTTCCTAACTATGGCTACACCTTC

J gene: TRBJ1-5
V gene: TRBV6-1
clone size: NA
CDR3 length: 14
D gene: NA
CDR3 protein: CASSESGGNQPQHF
CDR3 DNA: TGTGCCAGCAGTGAATCCGGGGGAAATCAGCCCCAGCATTTT

J gene: TRBJ2-3
V gene: TRBV7-9
clone size: NA
CDR3 length: 15
D gene: TRBD2
CDR3 protein: CASNTGTSEGDTQYF
CDR3 DNA: TGTGCCAGCAATACCGGGACTAGCGAAGGAGATACGCAGTATTTT

J gene: TRBJ1-2
V gene: TRBV6-5
clone size: NA
CDR3 length: 13
D gene: NA
CDR3 protein: CASSYSDTYGYTF
CDR3 DNA: TGTGCCAGCAGTTACTCAGACACCTATGGCTACACCTTC

J gene: TRBJ1-4
V gene: TRBV4-3
clone size: once
CDR3 length: 14
D gene: NA
CDR3 protein: CASSQVEPDEKLFF
CDR3 DNA: TGCGCCAGCAGCCAAGTAGAACCGGATGAAAAACTGTTTTTT

J gene: TRBJ2-1
V gene: TRBV10-3
clone size: NA
CDR3 length: 15
D gene: TRBD2
CDR3 protein: CAISSDAGGRNEQFF
CDR3 DNA: TGTGCCATCAGTTCGGATGCGGGGGGGCGGAATGAGCAGTTCTTC

J gene: TRBJ1-6
V gene: TRBV25-1
clone size: NA
CDR3 length: 17
D gene: TRBD1
CDR3 protein: CASSGHRGDSYNSPLHF
CDR3 DNA: TGTGCCAGCAGTGGACACAGGGGTGACTCCTATAATTCACCCCTCCACTTT

J gene: TRBJ1-6
V gene: TRBV18
clone size: NA
CDR3 length: 14
D gene: NA
CDR3 protein: CASSPLDSDSPLHF
CDR3 DNA: TGTGCCAGCTCACCACTCGACAGCGATTCACCCCTCCACTTT

J gene: TRBJ2-5
V gene: TRBV5-1
clone size: NA
CDR3 length: 12
D gene: TRBD1
CDR3 protein: CASSWDSREQYF
CDR3 DNA: TGCGCCAGCAGCTGGGACAGCAGGGAGCAGTACTTC

J gene: TRBJ1-1
V gene: TRBV5-4
clone size: NA
CDR3 length: 14
D gene: NA
CDR3 protein: CASSLTGRNTEAFF
CDR3 DNA: TGTGCCAGCAGCCTCACAGGACGGAACACTGAAGCTTTCTTT

J gene: TRBJ2-7
V gene: TRBV7-8
clone size: NA
CDR3 length: 15
D gene: TRBD2
CDR3 protein: CASSLTAGASDEQYF
CDR3 DNA: TGTGCCAGCAGCTTAACAGCGGGGGCCTCCGACGAGCAGTACTTC

J gene: TRBJ1-4
V gene: TRBV6-8
clone size: NA
CDR3 length: 12
D gene: NA
CDR3 protein: CASSPPTVKLFF
CDR3 DNA: TGTGCCAGCAGCCCCCCGACAGTCAAACTGTTTTTT

J gene: TRBJ2-3
V gene: TRBV30
clone size: NA
CDR3 length: 13
D gene: NA
CDR3 protein: CAWSRGGTDTQYF
CDR3 DNA: TGTGCCTGGAGTCGCGGGGGCACAGATACGCAGTATTTT

J gene: TRBJ2-7
V gene: TRBV5-6
clone size: NA
CDR3 length: 15
D gene: TRBD2
CDR3 protein: CASSLVVGGIHEQYF
CDR3 DNA: TGTGCCAGCAGCTTGGTTGTCGGGGGGATCCACGAGCAGTACTTC

J gene: TRBJ2-5
V gene: TRBV11-3
clone size: NA
CDR3 length: 16
D gene: TRBD1
CDR3 protein: CASSYTGTGVGETQYF
CDR3 DNA: TGTGCCAGCAGCTACACCGGGACAGGGGTAGGGGAGACCCAGTACTTC

J gene: TRBJ2-2
V gene: TRBV7-9
clone size: many
CDR3 length: 17
D gene: TRBD1
CDR3 protein: CASSSGQGSSNTGELFF
CDR3 DNA: TGTGCCAGCAGCTCCGGACAGGGGTCGTCCAACACCGGGGAGCTGTTTTTT

J gene: TRBJ1-3
V gene: TRBV9
clone size: NA
CDR3 length: 15
D gene: NA
CDR3 protein: CASSGAKNSGNTIYF
CDR3 DNA: TGTGCCAGCAGCGGGGCCAAAAACTCTGGAAACACCATATATTTT

J gene: TRBJ1-4
V gene: TRBV6-1
clone size: few
CDR3 length: 14
D gene: TRBD1
CDR3 protein: CASRTPGTEEKLFF
CDR3 DNA: TGTGCCAGCAGGACCCCTGGGACAGAAGAAAAACTGTTTTTT

J gene: TRBJ1-2
V gene: TRBV30
clone size: NA
CDR3 length: 15
D gene: TRBD1
CDR3 protein: CAWSVHQTGTYGYTF
CDR3 DNA: TGTGCCTGGAGTGTACACCAGACAGGGACCTATGGCTACACCTTC

J gene: TRBJ2-2
V gene: TRBV7-3
clone size: NA
CDR3 length: 17
D gene: TRBD2
CDR3 protein: CASSLIGGGVNTGELFF
CDR3 DNA: TGTGCCAGCAGCTTAATAGGCGGGGGGGTTAACACCGGGGAGCTGTTTTTT

J gene: TRBJ2-3
V gene: TRBV9
clone size: NA
CDR3 length: 16
D gene: TRBD2
CDR3 protein: CASSPKTSGGTDTQYF
CDR3 DNA: TGTGCCAGCAGCCCAAAGACTAGCGGGGGGACAGATACGCAGTATTTT

J gene: TRBJ2-7
V gene: TRBV13
clone size: NA
CDR3 length: 14
D gene: TRBD2
CDR3 protein: CASSPSGGSYEQYF
CDR3 DNA: TGTGCCAGCAGCCCGTCTGGCGGGAGCTACGAGCAGTACTTC

J gene: TRBJ1-5
V gene: TRBV2
clone size: NA
CDR3 length: 12
D gene: NA
CDR3 protein: CASRAQDQPQHF
CDR3 DNA: TGTGCCAGCAGAGCCCAAGATCAGCCCCAGCATTTT

J gene: TRBJ1-5
V gene: TRBV12-5
clone size: NA
CDR3 length: 14
D gene: TRBD1
CDR3 protein: CASGLGQGNQPQHF
CDR3 DNA: TGTGCTAGTGGTTTGGGACAGGGTAATCAGCCCCAGCATTTT

J gene: TRBJ1-6
V gene: TRBV27
clone size: NA
CDR3 length: 14
D gene: NA
CDR3 protein: CASSLGLQNSPLHF
CDR3 DNA: TGTGCCAGCAGTTTAGGGCTCCAGAATTCACCCCTCCACTTT

J gene: TRBJ2-2
V gene: TRBV9
clone size: NA
CDR3 length: 16
D gene: TRBD1
CDR3 protein: CASSLPDRANTGELFF
CDR3 DNA: TGTGCCAGCAGCCTACCGGACAGGGCGAACACCGGGGAGCTGTTTTTT

J gene: TRBJ2-6
V gene: TRBV19
clone size: NA
CDR3 length: 17
D gene: TRBD1
CDR3 protein: CASSTGTGVSGANVLTF
CDR3 DNA: TGTGCCAGTAGTACCGGGACAGGGGTCTCTGGGGCCAACGTCCTGACTTTC

J gene: TRBJ1-1
V gene: TRBV18
clone size: NA
CDR3 length: 13
D gene: NA
CDR3 protein: CASSPSSLTEAFF
CDR3 DNA: TGTGCCAGCTCACCGTCTTCTCTTACTGAAGCTTTCTTT

J gene: TRBJ2-3
V gene: TRBV7-2
clone size: NA
CDR3 length: 12
D gene: TRBD2
CDR3 protein: CASSSGTSTQYF
CDR3 DNA: TGTGCCAGCAGCTCCGGGACTAGCACGCAGTATTTT

J gene: TRBJ2-7
V gene: TRBV19
clone size: NA
CDR3 length: 15
D gene: TRBD1
CDR3 protein: CASSPGTGGSYEQYF
CDR3 DNA: TGTGCCAGTAGCCCTGGGACAGGGGGCTCCTACGAGCAGTACTTC

J gene: TRBJ2-1
V gene: TRBV2
clone size: NA
CDR3 length: 15
D gene: NA
CDR3 protein: CASQLGKGPYNEQFF
CDR3 DNA: TGTGCCAGCCAACTAGGGAAGGGCCCCTACAATGAGCAGTTCTTC

J gene: TRBJ2-5
V gene: TRBV7-3
clone size: NA
CDR3 length: 15
D gene: TRBD2
CDR3 protein: CASSPSGGAWETQYF
CDR3 DNA: TGTGCCAGCAGCCCCAGCGGGGGGGCCTGGGAGACCCAGTACTTC